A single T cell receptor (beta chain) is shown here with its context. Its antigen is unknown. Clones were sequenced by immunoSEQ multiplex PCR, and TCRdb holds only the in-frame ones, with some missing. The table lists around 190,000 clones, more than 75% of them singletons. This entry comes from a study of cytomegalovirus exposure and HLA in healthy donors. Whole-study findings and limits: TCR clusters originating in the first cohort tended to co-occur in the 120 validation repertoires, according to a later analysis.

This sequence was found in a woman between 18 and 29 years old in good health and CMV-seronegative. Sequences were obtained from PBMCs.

The CDR3 reads CASSPHLSSYNEQFF. In nucleotides, the CDR3 is TGTGCCAGCAGCCCCCACCTGAGCTCCTACAATGAGCAGTTCTTC. The V gene is TRBV7-2, the J gene TRBJ2-1; D is ambiguous. There are 15 residues in the CDR3. Germline lookup yields CDR1 SGHTA and CDR2 FQGNSA. V was trimmed by 5 bases and J by 0 bases, leaving 11 bases between them.